This T cell receptor (beta chain) stems from a study of blood T cell repertoires in COVID-19. Study-level background: Specimens from acute and convalescent COVID-19 originated in the United States, Italy and Spain. The cDNA or gDNA used as material had been derived from T cells, B-cell-depleted T cells, or PBMCs.

Per the authors' pipeline: Reference gene primer amplification gave nucleated cell count estimates. Profiled with immunoSEQ multiplex PCR; TCRdb holds only in-frame clones, not every one. V and J calls and clone size are as listed in that table; D and trimming were resolved from the DNA. This sample has over 200,000 clones, with around four fifths found just once. CDR3 length: 15 amino acids. Germline V gene sequence: CDR1 SGHRS, CDR2 YFSETQ. V was clipped by 4 bases and J by 2 bases, with 13 bases between them. The sequenced sample consisted of peripheral blood. This sequence originates from a woman in her forties or fifties with acute or convalescent COVID-19. The rearrangement links TRBV5-1 to TRBJ1-3; perhaps TRBD1 as D (6 bases). The CDR3 is CASSPSGGPGNTIYF. The CDR3 bases are TGCGCCAGCAGCCCCTCCGGGGGGCCTGGAAACACCATATATTTT. Full variable domain (outside the CDR3, taken from reference TRBV5-1 and TRBJ1-3): KAGVTQTPRYLIKTRGQQVTLSCSPISGHRSVSWYQQTPGQGLQFLFEYFSETQRNKGNFPGRFSGRQFSNSRSEMNVSTLELGDSALYLCASSPSGGPGNTIYFGEGSWLTVV.